These 19 T cell receptor beta chains came from one sample sequenced in a study of early T cells in non-severe SARS-CoV-2 infection. TCRdb analysed the 5' RACE reads with MiXCR anew, one entry per CDR3 protein. Here the sample spans more than 35,000 distinct CDR3 sequences, less than 6.5% being singletons. The sequenced sample was whole blood. These receptors originate from an adult who was a healthcare worker with PCR-confirmed SARS-CoV-2 infection or an uninfected control (not recorded which).

At least ten counts were recorded for this clonotype. The genes are TRBV19 and TRBJ2-1; tentatively, D is TRBD1 or TRBD2 (5 bases each). V lost 4 bases to trimming and J lost 9 bases, with 16 bases between them. This CDR3 comprises 14 residues. The germline CDR1 and CDR2 sequences are LNHDA and SQIVND (reference sequence). The CDR3 DNA reads TGTGCCAGTAGTACGGGACCGATCTACGGTGAGCAGTTCTTC. It codes for CASSTGPIYGEQFF.

This clonotype was counted many times. V is TRBV2 and J is TRBJ1-2; D is possibly TRBD1 (5 bases). V was cut by 3 bases and J by 7 bases, with 12 bases left in between. CDR1 is SNHLY and CDR2 is FYNNEI in the germline V gene. CDR3 length: 13 residues. The DNA for the CDR3 is TGTGCCAGCAGTGAGGCCAGGGCCCGTGGCTACACCTTC. Protein sequence: CASSEARARGYTF.

This clonotype showed up many times. The CDR3 reads CASSLEPGRRGNEQFF. The CDR3 region has the DNA TGTGCCAGCAGCTTGGAGCCGGGAAGGAGAGGCAATGAGCAGTTCTTC. This rearrangement joins TRBV5-4 to TRBJ2-1; weak D call: TRBD2 (5 bases). Germline lookup yields CDR1 SGHNT and CDR2 YYREEE (reference sequence). Deletions cut 0 bases from V and 6 bases from J, with 16 bases between. This CDR3 has 16 amino acids.

This clonotype was detected many times. The CDR3 loop reads CASSLELQETQYF. CDR3 coding DNA: TGTGCCAGCAGCTTAGAGCTACAAGAGACCCAGTACTTC. V is TRBV7-2 and J is TRBJ2-5; D unresolved. CDR1 is SGHTA, CDR2 FQGNSA, per germline. V lost 1 base and J lost 2, with 5 bases in between. The CDR3 is made up of 13 amino acids.

This clonotype is medium-sized (0.01 to 0.1%) within its sample. V and J are TRBV20-1 and TRBJ1-2, with 8 bases lining up with TRBD1. Losses at the gene ends were 5 bases for V and 3 bases for J; bases not matched to a gene: 11. The CDR3 spans 15 residues. CDR1 DFQATT and CDR2 SNEGSKA come from the germline V gene (reference sequence). CDR3 residues: CSASPSSTGDYGYTF. DNA for the CDR3: TGCAGTGCTTCCCCCTCTTCGACAGGGGACTATGGCTACACCTTC.

Many counts were recorded for this clonotype. This sequence joins TRBV3-1 and TRBJ2-7; perhaps TRBD1 as D (6 bases). The V end was cut by 0 bases, the J end by 4 bases, with 22 bases between. The CDR3 spans 18 residues. The germline V gene encodes CDR1 LGHDT and CDR2 YNNKEL (reference sequence). Here the CDR3 DNA reads TGTGCCAGCAGCCAAGATTGGGGGAGCGCTCGAGGGGGATACGAGCAGTACTTC. It encodes CASSQDWGSARGGYEQYF.

This clonotype turned up a few times. The J gene is TRBJ2-1, the V gene TRBV11-2; no clear D gene. From germline, CDR1 is SGHAT and CDR2 FQNNGV. This CDR3 contains 14 residues. V was shortened by 3 bases and J by 7 bases, with 13 bases between the two germline ends. The chain's CDR3 is CASSFHPDGNEQFF. The CDR3 nucleotides read TGTGCCAGCAGCTTCCACCCCGACGGAAATGAGCAGTTCTTC.

This clonotype was seen a single time. The V and J genes are TRBV3-1 and TRBJ2-1, with 8 bases aligning to TRBD2. This CDR3 has 15 residues. Germline lookup yields CDR1 LGHDT and CDR2 YNNKEL (reference sequence). V was clipped by 5 bases and J by 8 bases; unmatched bases: 11. In DNA, the CDR3 is TGTGCCAGCAGCGGGAGCGGGGGACCGAGGGATGAGCAGTTCTTC. Its translation is CASSGSGGPRDEQFF.

This clonotype has just a few counts. The gene calls are TRBV7-9 and TRBJ2-1; D perhaps matches TRBD1 (6 bases). The CDR3 has 15 amino acids. CDR1 is SEHNR and CDR2 is FQNEAQ in the germline V gene (reference sequence). Trimming stripped 1 base from V and 8 bases from J, with 15 bases between. CDR3 DNA sequence: TGTGCCAGCAGCTTAGACAGGGTCGCAAGTGATGAGCAGTTCTTC. This gives the protein CASSLDRVASDEQFF.

This clonotype was seen at least ten times. This sequence joins TRBV20-1 and TRBJ2-1; 10 positions agree with TRBD2. CDR3 size: 16 residues. V lost 0 bases to trimming and J lost 8 bases; unmatched junction nucleotides: 10. Germline V gene lookup returns CDR1 DFQATT and CDR2 SNEGSKA (reference sequence). The CDR3 is CSARDIATSGDYEQFF. The CDR3 DNA is TGCAGTGCTAGAGATATAGCCACTAGCGGGGACTATGAGCAGTTCTTC.

The chain joins TRBV7-3 to TRBJ2-5; perhaps TRBD2 as D (5 bases). The CDR3 is 13 residues long. Germline loops: CDR1 SGHTA, CDR2 FQGTGA. V was shortened by 3 bases and J by 7 bases, with 12 bases between the two germline ends. The CDR3 is CASSLGVAGTQYF. The DNA for the CDR3 is TGTGCCAGCAGCTTGGGAGTGGCGGGGACCCAGTACTTC.

This clonotype was seen many times. The rearrangement joins TRBV18 to TRBJ1-3; D remains ambiguous. The V and J ends lost 5 bases and 3 bases respectively, with 11 bases between them. The CDR3 is 14 amino acids. The germline V gene has CDR1 KGHSH and CDR2 LQKENI. The CDR3 here is CASSLSGVGNTIYF. The DNA for the CDR3 is TGTGCCAGCTCATTATCCGGGGTTGGAAACACCATATATTTT.

The CDR3 loop is CASSLGNYEQYF. The CDR3 coding sequence is TGTGCCAGCAGTTTAGGGAACTACGAGCAGTACTTC. The V and J genes are TRBV12-3 or TRBV12-4 and TRBJ2-7; the D is unclear. This CDR3 is 12 amino acids long. Trimming removed 1 base at V and 3 bases at J, with 4 bases between.

This clonotype was counted ten times or more. The J gene is TRBJ2-5, the V gene TRBV11-2; the D call may be TRBD1 or TRBD2 (5 bases each). The germline V gene encodes CDR1 SGHAT and CDR2 FQNNGV. This CDR3 spans 16 amino acids. Between the trimmed V and J ends, which lost 4 bases and 5 bases, there was a span of 20 bases. The CDR3 coding sequence is TGTGCCAGCAGCTCAGACCTGCCGGGGACGGGGGAGACCCAGTACTTC. This gives the protein CASSSDLPGTGETQYF.

The chain uses TRBV2 and TRBJ2-5, with D perhaps matching TRBD1 or TRBD2 (6 bases each). CDR1 SNHLY and CDR2 FYNNEI come from the germline V gene. The germline V and J ends were trimmed by 8 bases and 4 bases, with 14 bases remaining between them. The CDR3 runs to 13 residues. The chain's CDR3 is CASEGGRGETQYF. Here the CDR3 DNA reads TGTGCCAGCGAGGGGGGCCGGGGAGAGACCCAGTACTTC.

This clonotype showed up many times. For the CDR3, the DNA is TGTGCCAGCAGCGTCACAGGGGGCGCAGAGACCCAGTACTTC. The encoded protein is CASSVTGGAETQYF. This chain connects TRBV9 to TRBJ2-5; 9 bases map to TRBD1. Per germline, CDR1 SGDLS and CDR2 YYNGEE. This CDR3 has 14 amino acids. After removal of 2 bases from V and 4 bases from J, the junction contained 3 bases not matched to a gene.

This clonotype was seen repeatedly, ten times or more. The V gene is TRBV7-2, the J gene TRBJ2-5; no clear D gene. CDR3 length: 15 residues. The V and J ends lost 2 bases and 7 bases respectively, with 17 bases between them. From germline, CDR1 is SGHTA and CDR2 FQGNSA. The CDR3 sequence is CASSLFPDVAVTQYF. The CDR3 DNA reads TGTGCCAGCAGCTTATTCCCCGACGTGGCGGTGACCCAGTACTTC.

This clonotype was counted ten times or more. The chain carries TRBV12-3 or TRBV12-4 and TRBJ2-5; D gene ambiguous. V was shortened by 0 bases and J by 1 base, with 15 bases between the two germline ends. The length of the CDR3 is 17 residues. The CDR3 loop reads CASSLAGRTPGQETQYF. In DNA form, the CDR3 reads TGTGCCAGCAGTTTAGCTGGACGGACCCCTGGCCAAGAGACCCAGTACTTC.

A note on this clonotype: A much larger clone lies a single base off, so this may be a read error. The rearrangement links TRBV19 to TRBJ2-7; 7 bases line up with TRBD1. The V gene end was trimmed by 3 bases and the J gene end by 6 bases; junction bases not matched to a gene: 5. The CDR3 consists of 13 residues. From germline, CDR1 is LNHDA and CDR2 SQIVND (reference sequence). CDR3 in DNA: TGTGCCAGTAGTATGGAATCAGGGGGCGAGCAGTACTTC. Amino acid sequence: CASSMESGGEQYF.